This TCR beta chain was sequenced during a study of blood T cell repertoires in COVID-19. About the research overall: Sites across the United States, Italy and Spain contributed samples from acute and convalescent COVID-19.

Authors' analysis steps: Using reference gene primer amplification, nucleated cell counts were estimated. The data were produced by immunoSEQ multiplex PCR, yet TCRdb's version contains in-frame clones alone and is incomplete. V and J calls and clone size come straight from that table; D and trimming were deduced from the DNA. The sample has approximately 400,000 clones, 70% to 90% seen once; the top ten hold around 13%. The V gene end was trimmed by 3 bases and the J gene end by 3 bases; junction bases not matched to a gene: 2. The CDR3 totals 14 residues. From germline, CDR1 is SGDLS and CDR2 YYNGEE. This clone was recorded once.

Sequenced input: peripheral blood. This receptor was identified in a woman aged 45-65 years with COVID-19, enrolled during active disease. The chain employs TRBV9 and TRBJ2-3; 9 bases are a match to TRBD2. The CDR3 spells CASSGLAVTDTQYF. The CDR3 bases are TGTGCCAGCAGCGGACTAGCGGTTACAGATACGCAGTATTTT.